This T cell receptor beta chain was sequenced in a study of graft-versus-host responses after intestinal transplantation. Study-wide background: Transplant types were multivisceral, liver-intestinal, or isolated intestinal. Once they had received anti-thymocyte globulin induction, all recipients took tacrolimus and steroids for about 3 years. Overall study findings and caveats: Allografts of patients with graft-donor T cell macrochimerism showed high graft-versus-host to host-versus-graft clone ratios. Investigators detected GvH clones in recipient marrow, with some emerging earlier in ileum or blood.

For this clone: The antigen is undetermined.

CDR1 and CDR2 from the germline V gene are MNHEY and SMNVEV (reference sequence). Trimming took 2 bases from V and 9 from J, leaving 11 bases between them. The length of the CDR3 is 13 residues. Sequenced by immunoSEQ multiplex PCR; TCRdb stores in-frame clones only, minus some. The table includes roughly 90,000 clones, under 95% detected once. V gene TRBV27 combines with J gene TRBJ2-1; D tentatively fits TRBD1 or TRBD2 (5 bases each). This sequence was found in a human donor who received an intestinal transplant. Sequenced here: unstimulated CD8+ T cells sorted from spleen or lymph node cells, sampled before intestinal transplant. CDR3 sequence: CASSLGTPSEQFF. In nucleotides, the CDR3 is TGTGCCAGCAGTTTAGGGACCCCCAGTGAGCAGTTCTTC.